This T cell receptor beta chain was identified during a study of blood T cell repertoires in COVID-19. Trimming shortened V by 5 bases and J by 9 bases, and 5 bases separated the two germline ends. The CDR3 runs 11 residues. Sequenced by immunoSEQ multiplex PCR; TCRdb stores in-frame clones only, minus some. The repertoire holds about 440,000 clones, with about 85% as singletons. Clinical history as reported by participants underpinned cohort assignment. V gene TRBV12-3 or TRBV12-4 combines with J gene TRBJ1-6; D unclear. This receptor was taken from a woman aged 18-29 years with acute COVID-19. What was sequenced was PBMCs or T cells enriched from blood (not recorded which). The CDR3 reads CASSPGSPLHF. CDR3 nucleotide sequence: TGTGCCAGCAGTCCCGGTTCACCCCTCCACTTT.